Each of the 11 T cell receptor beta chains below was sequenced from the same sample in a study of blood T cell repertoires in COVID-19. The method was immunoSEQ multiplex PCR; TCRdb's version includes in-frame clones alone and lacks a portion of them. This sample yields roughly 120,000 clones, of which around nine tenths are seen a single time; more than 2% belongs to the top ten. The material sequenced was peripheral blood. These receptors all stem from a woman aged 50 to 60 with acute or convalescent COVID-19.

CDR3 nucleotides: TGTGCCAGCAGCTTGGATCCAGGGGGGAACACTGAAGCTTTCTTT. It translates to CASSLDPGGNTEAFF. This chain connects TRBV5-4 to TRBJ1-1; 7 positions agree with TRBD1. The trim removed 0 bases at V and 1 base at J, leaving 3 bases unmatched. The CDR3 sequence is 15 residues long. Germline values: CDR1 SGHNT, CDR2 YYREEE (reference sequence).

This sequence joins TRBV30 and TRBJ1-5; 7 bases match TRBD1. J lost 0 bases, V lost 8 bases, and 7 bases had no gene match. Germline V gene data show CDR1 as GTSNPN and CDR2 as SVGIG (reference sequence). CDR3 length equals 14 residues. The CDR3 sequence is CAGQQGNSNQPQHF. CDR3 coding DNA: TGTGCCGGGCAACAGGGGAATAGCAATCAGCCCCAGCATTTT.

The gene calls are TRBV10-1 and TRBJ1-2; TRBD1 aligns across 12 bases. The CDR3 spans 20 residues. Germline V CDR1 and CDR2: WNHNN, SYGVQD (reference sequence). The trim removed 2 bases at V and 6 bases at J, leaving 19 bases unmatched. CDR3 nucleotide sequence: TGCGCCAGCAGTGAGGGAATTCCCCGGGACAGGGGGCGGAGGGTTGATGGCTACACCTTC. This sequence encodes CASSEGIPRDRGRRVDGYTF.

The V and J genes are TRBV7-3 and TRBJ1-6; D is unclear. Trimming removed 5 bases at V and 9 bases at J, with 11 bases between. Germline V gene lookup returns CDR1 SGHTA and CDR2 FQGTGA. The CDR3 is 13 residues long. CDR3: CASSPTWSSPLHF. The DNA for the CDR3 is TGTGCCAGCAGCCCTACCTGGAGTTCACCCCTCCACTTT.

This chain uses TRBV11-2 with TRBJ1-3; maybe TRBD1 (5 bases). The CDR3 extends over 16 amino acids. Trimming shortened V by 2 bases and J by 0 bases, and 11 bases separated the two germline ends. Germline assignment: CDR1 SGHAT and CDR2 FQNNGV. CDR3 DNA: TGTGCCAGCAGCTTATTGGGGGGTAGCTCTGGAAACACCATATATTTT. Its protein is CASSLLGGSSGNTIYF.

For the CDR3, the DNA is TGTGCCAGTAATAGGGTGGGTAGCGGGAGACGGGACACCGGGGAGCTGTTTTTT. Translating gives CASNRVGSGRRDTGELFF. The chain carries TRBV19 and TRBJ2-2; 9 bases fit TRBD2. Looked up from germline, CDR1 is LNHDA and CDR2 is SQIVND (reference sequence). V was clipped by 7 bases and J by 3 bases; unmatched bases: 15. The CDR3 is made up of 18 amino acids. Supplemented by reference TRBV19 and TRBJ2-2, the full variable domain reads DGGITQSPKYLFRKEGQNVTLSCEQNLNHDAMYWYRQDPGQGLRLIYYSQIVNDFQKGDIAEGYSVSREKKESFPLTVTSAQKNPTAFYLCASNRVGSGRRDTGELFFGEGSRLTVL.

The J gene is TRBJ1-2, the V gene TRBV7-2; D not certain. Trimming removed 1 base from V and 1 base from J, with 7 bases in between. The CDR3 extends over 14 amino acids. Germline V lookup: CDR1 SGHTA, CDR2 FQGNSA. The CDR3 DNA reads TGTGCCAGCAGCTTAGGGGCAGATAACTATGGCTACACCTTC. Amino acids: CASSLGADNYGYTF.

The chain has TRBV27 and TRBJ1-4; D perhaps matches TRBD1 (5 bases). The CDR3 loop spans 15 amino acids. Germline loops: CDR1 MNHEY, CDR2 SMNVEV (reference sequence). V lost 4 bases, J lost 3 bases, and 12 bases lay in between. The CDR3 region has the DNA TGTGCCAGCAGTTCCCAGGGAAGGTCTAATGAAAAACTGTTTTTT. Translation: CASSSQGRSNEKLFF.

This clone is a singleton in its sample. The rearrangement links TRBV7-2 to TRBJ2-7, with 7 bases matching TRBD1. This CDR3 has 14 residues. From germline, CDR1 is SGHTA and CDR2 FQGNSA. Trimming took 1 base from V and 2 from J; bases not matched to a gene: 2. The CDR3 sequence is CASSLVQGPYEQYF. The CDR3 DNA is TGTGCCAGCAGCTTAGTACAGGGGCCCTACGAGCAGTACTTC.

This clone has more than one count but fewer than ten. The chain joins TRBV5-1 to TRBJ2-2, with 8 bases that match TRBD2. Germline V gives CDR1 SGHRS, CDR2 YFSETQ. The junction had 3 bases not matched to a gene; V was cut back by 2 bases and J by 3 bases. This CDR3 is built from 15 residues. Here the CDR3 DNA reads TGCGCCAGCAGCTTCGGACTAGCCGACACCGGGGAGCTGTTTTTT. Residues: CASSFGLADTGELFF. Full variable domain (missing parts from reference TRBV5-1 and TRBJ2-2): KAGVTQTPRYLIKTRGQQVTLSCSPISGHRSVSWYQQTPGQGLQFLFEYFSETQRNKGNFPGRFSGRQFSNSRSEMNVSTLELGDSALYLCASSFGLADTGELFFGEGSRLTVL.

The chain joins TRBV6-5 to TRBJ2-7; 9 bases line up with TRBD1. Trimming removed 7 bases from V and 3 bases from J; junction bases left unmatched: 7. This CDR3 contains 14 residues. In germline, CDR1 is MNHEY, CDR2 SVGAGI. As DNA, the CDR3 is TGTGCCAGCAAGCGGGACAGGGACCTCTACGAGCAGTACTTC. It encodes CASKRDRDLYEQYF.